The 21 T cell receptor beta chains listed next were all sequenced from one sample in a study of T-cell reconstitution after alpha-beta-depleted transplantation in children. Researchers prepared the TCRbeta library using unique molecular identifiers, the study reports. TCRdb reanalysed the PCR reads using MiXCR and keeps one entry per CDR3 protein. The sample shows about 540,000 distinct CDR3 sequences, about 17% of them seen only once. Sequencing was performed on PBMCs from the stem cell graft donor, taken from the stem cell graft. The receptors originated from a human donor who donated a stem cell graft to a child with acute lymphoblastic leukemia.

This clonotype was observed a handful of times. CDR3 protein: CAGYREPRLSYGYTF. Here the CDR3 DNA reads TGTGCCGGCTACCGGGAGCCGCGACTTTCTTATGGCTACACCTTC. The rearrangement links TRBV27 to TRBJ1-2; D unresolved. V shed 11 bases and J shed 5 bases, with 24 bases lying between them. The CDR3 runs 15 residues. Germline CDR1 reads MNHEY; CDR2 reads SMNVEV (reference sequence).

The chain has TRBV27 and TRBJ2-7; 7 nucleotides align to TRBD1. The germline gives CDR1 MNHEY, CDR2 SMNVEV (reference sequence). V lost 5 bases to trimming and J lost 2 bases; unmatched junction nucleotides: 12. CDR3 length: 16 amino acids. The CDR3 DNA reads TGTGCCAGCAGTCTCGATCCGGACAGGCTAGCCTACGAGCAGTACTTC. Protein: CASSLDPDRLAYEQYF.

This clonotype was detected only once. This rearrangement joins TRBV28 to TRBJ2-1, with 9 bases matching TRBD2. There are 15 residues in the CDR3. The germline V gene has CDR1 MDHEN and CDR2 SYDVKM. V lost 3 bases, J lost 4 bases, and 4 bases stayed unmatched. DNA for the CDR3: TGTGCCAGCAGTTTGCTAGCGGGAATGTACAATGAGCAGTTCTTC. Residues: CASSLLAGMYNEQFF.

The chain has TRBV19 and TRBJ1-1; no clear D. Germline V CDR1 and CDR2: LNHDA, SQIVND (reference sequence). V was clipped by 8 bases and J by 4 bases, with 11 bases between them. This CDR3 is built from 12 residues. CDR3 nucleotide sequence: TGTGCCAGTGACGATTTGGGCACTGAAGCTTTCTTT. Protein sequence: CASDDLGTEAFF.

A few counts support this clonotype. The V and J genes are TRBV6-1 and TRBJ2-2; TRBD1 might be the D (5 bases). Germline CDR1 is MNHNS and CDR2 is SASEGT. Trimming took 6 bases from V and 5 from J, leaving 10 bases between them. The CDR3 has 13 residues. CDR3 in DNA: TGTGCCAGCAGCACAGGACCAACCGGGGAGCTGTTTTTT. Translating gives CASSTGPTGELFF.

A few counts support this clonotype. V and J are TRBV7-3 and TRBJ2-2; D call uncertain. CDR1 and CDR2 from the germline V gene are SGHTA and FQGTGA. Trimming shortened V by 0 bases and J by 4 bases, and 18 bases separated the two germline ends. The CDR3 extends over 18 amino acids. The CDR3 DNA sequence: TGTGCCAGCAGCTTAACCCCGCTACGAGGACGGAGCACCGGGGAGCTGTTTTTT. Its translation: CASSLTPLRGRSTGELFF.

This sequence joins TRBV4-1 and TRBJ2-2; D remains unclear. From germline, CDR1 is MGHRA and CDR2 YSYEKL. The V end was cut by 1 base, the J end by 6 bases, with 6 bases between. The CDR3 consists of 13 residues. CDR3 loop: CASSQVQSGELFF. CDR3 coding DNA: TGCGCCAGCAGCCAAGTTCAGTCCGGGGAGCTGTTTTTT.

There are a few counts of this clonotype. J is TRBJ2-5 and V is TRBV27; D is tentatively TRBD1 or TRBD2 (5 bases each). The germline gives CDR1 MNHEY, CDR2 SMNVEV (reference sequence). The CDR3 loop spans 15 amino acids. The V end lost 5 bases, the J end lost 5 bases, and 18 bases lay between the germline ends. In nucleotides, the CDR3 is TGTGCCAGCAGTGCTCGGGGCCCCAAACTGGAGACCCAGTACTTC. Its protein is CASSARGPKLETQYF.

The V gene is TRBV25-1, the J gene TRBJ1-1, with no clear D. The ends were cut back, 7 bases at V and 1 base at J, with 10 bases in the middle. The length of the CDR3 is 13 residues. The germline V gene encodes CDR1 MGHDK and CDR2 SYGVNS. In DNA form, the CDR3 reads TGTGCCAGCATGCACCGGGGGAACACTGAAGCTTTCTTT. Translating gives CASMHRGNTEAFF. Using reference TRBV25-1 and TRBJ1-1 for the parts outside the CDR3, the full variable domain is EADIYQTPRYLVIGTGKKITLECSQTMGHDKMYWYQQDPGMELHLIHYSYGVNSTEKGDLSSESTVSRIRTEHFPLTLESARPSHTSQYLCASMHRGNTEAFFGQGTRLTVV.

The V and J genes are TRBV11-2 and TRBJ2-7; D is perhaps TRBD1 (5 bases). Germline V lookup: CDR1 SGHAT, CDR2 FQNNGV. V shed 3 bases and J shed 2 bases, with 11 bases lying between them. The CDR3 is 14 residues long. CDR3: CASSLGQAAYEQYF. The CDR3 bases are TGTGCCAGCAGCTTGGGGCAGGCCGCCTACGAGCAGTACTTC.

This clonotype came up a few times. The chain couples TRBV16 to TRBJ2-7; 12 nucleotides match TRBD2. CDR3 length equals 17 residues. In germline, CDR1 is KGHSY, CDR2 FQNENV. V dropped 4 bases and J dropped 9; count of bases not matched to a gene: 16. In DNA form, the CDR3 reads TGTGCCAGCAGCCTCTTCTTCCCGGGACTAGCGGGTCTTGTGCAGTACTTC. Its translation is CASSLFFPGLAGLVQYF.

The rearrangement uses TRBV7-6 and TRBJ1-2; TRBD1 matches 7 bases. This CDR3 comprises 14 residues. V dropped 4 bases and J dropped 7; count of bases not matched to a gene: 9. Germline V gene sequence: CDR1 SGHVS, CDR2 FNYEAQ. This CDR3 is CASSSNRGLSGYTF. The DNA for the CDR3 is TGTGCCAGCAGCTCTAACAGGGGACTCTCTGGCTACACCTTC.

The CDR3, as DNA: TGTGCCAGCAGCCCACAGAATTTTGAGACCCAGTACTTC. Its translation: CASSPQNFETQYF. The chain carries TRBV7-9 and TRBJ2-5; D not certain. Trimming pared 5 bases from V and 5 bases from J, leaving 12 bases between. The CDR3 is made up of 13 amino acids. Germline assignment: CDR1 SEHNR and CDR2 FQNEAQ (reference sequence).

The V gene is TRBV12-3 or TRBV12-4, the J gene TRBJ1-4, with 7 bases fitting TRBD1. The CDR3 has 15 amino acids. With 3 bases clipped from V and 4 bases from J, the junction kept 5 bases outside the gene matches. CDR3 coding DNA: TGTGCCAGCAGTTTCACAGGGGCTGGTAATGAAAAACTGTTTTTT. It translates to CASSFTGAGNEKLFF.

This clonotype was observed many times. This sequence joins TRBV5-6 and TRBJ1-1; D may be TRBD1 (6 bases). The CDR3 covers 13 residues. CDR1 is SGHDT, CDR2 YYEEEE, per germline. V lost 4 bases and J 1 base, leaving 8 bases between the germline ends. The DNA of the CDR3 is TGTGCCAGCAGCAGGACAGAGAACACTGAAGCTTTCTTT. Protein sequence: CASSRTENTEAFF.

The chain employs TRBV12-3 or TRBV12-4 and TRBJ2-1; D not resolved. V shed 1 base and J shed 5 bases, with 9 bases lying between them. CDR3 length: 14 residues. The CDR3 region has the DNA TGTGCCAGCAGTTTAGAAAGCGAGAACAATGAGCAGTTCTTC. It yields the protein CASSLESENNEQFF.

The chain links TRBV29-1 to TRBJ2-2; D remains unclear. V was clipped by 6 bases and J by 6 bases, with 14 bases between them. The germline CDR1 and CDR2 sequences are SQVTM and ANQGSEA. The CDR3 extends over 13 amino acids. The CDR3 protein is CSVVWGGAGELFF. CDR3 coding DNA: TGCAGCGTGGTGTGGGGTGGCGCCGGGGAGCTGTTTTTT.

The chain is built from TRBV5-6 and TRBJ2-7; possibly TRBD1 for D (6 bases). V was cut by 0 bases and J by 5 bases, with 12 bases left in between. The CDR3 has 14 amino acids. Germline V gene sequence: CDR1 SGHDT, CDR2 YYEEEE. The CDR3 DNA reads TGTGCCAGCAGCTTGGTCGACAGGATCCACGAGCAGTACTTC. This translates into CASSLVDRIHEQYF.

This clonotype has only a few counts. The rearrangement links TRBV7-2 to TRBJ2-3, with D possibly being TRBD1 or TRBD2 (5 bases each). Trimming pared 2 bases from V and 0 bases from J, leaving 15 bases between. The CDR3 runs 17 residues. The V gene's germline CDR1 is SGHTA and CDR2 FQGNSA. The CDR3 nucleotides are TGTGCCAGCAGCTTAAGGGGACCGGGGAGAAGCACAGATACGCAGTATTTT. It yields the protein CASSLRGPGRSTDTQYF. Drawing the rest from reference TRBV7-2 and TRBJ2-3, the complete variable domain is GAGVSQSPSNKVTEKGKDVELRCDPISGHTALYWYRQSLGQGLEFLIYFQGNSAPDKSGLPSDRFSAERTGGSVSTLTIQRTQQEDSAVYLCASSLRGPGRSTDTQYFGPGTRLTVL.

With regard to this clonotype: A much larger clone is a single base away; this may be a read error. V is TRBV7-9 and J is TRBJ2-1; D might be TRBD2 (6 bases). Germline V gene lookup returns CDR1 SEHNR and CDR2 FQNEAQ (reference sequence). Trimming shortened V by 1 base and J by 7 bases, and 11 bases separated the two germline ends. The length of the CDR3 is 14 residues. The CDR3 loop is CASSLVRDWNEQFF. CDR3 nucleotide sequence: TGTGCCAGCAGCTTAGTACGGGACTGGAATGAGCAGTTCTTC.

In this sample, this clonotype turned up many times. The rearrangement links TRBV7-9 to TRBJ2-7; possibly TRBD1 or TRBD2 for D (5 bases each). CDR1 and CDR2 from the germline V gene are SEHNR and FQNEAQ (reference sequence). This CDR3 contains 12 residues. Trimming took off 5 bases at V and 6 bases at J, with 11 bases between the two ends. CDR3 nucleotides: TGTGCCAGCAGCCCCACCGGGGCCGAGCAGTACTTC. Amino acid sequence: CASSPTGAEQYF. Together with reference TRBV7-9 and TRBJ2-7, the CDR3 gives the full variable domain: DTGVSQNPRHKITKRGQNVTFRCDPISEHNRLYWYRQTLGQGPEFLTYFQNEAQLEKSRLLSDRFSAERPKGSFSTLEIQRTEQGDSAMYLCASSPTGAEQYFGPGTRLTVT.